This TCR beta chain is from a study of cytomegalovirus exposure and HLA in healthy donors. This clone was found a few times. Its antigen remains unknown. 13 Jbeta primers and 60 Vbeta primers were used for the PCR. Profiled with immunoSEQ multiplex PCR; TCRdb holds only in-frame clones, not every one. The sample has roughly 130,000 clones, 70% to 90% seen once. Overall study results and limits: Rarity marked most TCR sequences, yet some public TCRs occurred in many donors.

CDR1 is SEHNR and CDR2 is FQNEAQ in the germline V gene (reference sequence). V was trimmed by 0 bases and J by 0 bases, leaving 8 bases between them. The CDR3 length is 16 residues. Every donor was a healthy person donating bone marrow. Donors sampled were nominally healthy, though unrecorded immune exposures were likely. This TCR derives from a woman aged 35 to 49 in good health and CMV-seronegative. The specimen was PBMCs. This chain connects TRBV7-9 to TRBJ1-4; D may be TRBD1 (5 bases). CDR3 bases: TGTGCCAGCAGCTTAGCGTGGGGGGCAACTAATGAAAAACTGTTTTTT. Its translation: CASSLAWGATNEKLFF.